This TCR beta chain was identified in a study of blood T cell repertoires in COVID-19. For the study at large: The origin of the acute and convalescent COVID-19 samples was the United States, Italy and Spain.

Followed over time, Seattle patients had been enrolled while infection was active. Trimming left V 0 bases short and J 6 bases short, with 16 bases between. The CDR3 length is 16 residues. Germline loops: CDR1 KGHSH, CDR2 LQKENI. Original analysis: Amplifying reference gene primers gave estimates of nucleated cell counts. Clones were read by immunoSEQ multiplex PCR, and TCRdb kept only the in-frame ones, dropping some. V, J and clone size are taken as reported in that table, and D and trimming were inferred from the DNA itself. The sample has about 170,000 clones, around nine tenths seen once. The gene calls are TRBV18 and TRBJ2-3, with D possibly being TRBD1 (5 bases). Sequences were obtained from peripheral blood. The TCR comes from a man aged 55 to 70 with COVID-19, enrolled during active disease. Here the CDR3 reads CASSPPVGGQGDTQYF. CDR3 DNA: TGTGCCAGCTCACCACCTGTCGGCGGACAAGGTGATACGCAGTATTTT.